Here is one T cell receptor (beta chain) with its context. No antigen is known for it. No quality values exist for individual bases; no much larger clone is one base distant. This specimen belongs to a study of shared clonotypes between healthy human individuals (dated by TCRdb to about 2020). A note on the overall study: Two women and a few men aged 18 to 49 years were included in the cohort. Blood TCR repertoires of about five healthy adults were deeply sequenced to estimate repertoire size and the extent of clonotype sharing between individuals. Different laboratories and diverse techniques were used to prepare libraries and sequence TCR repertoires, to increase sequencing depth and limit assay-specific biases. Between about 0.94 and 8.9 billion PBMCs per donor were obtained by leukapheresis. For each donor, CD4 naive and CD4 memory were each given three plates, CD8 naive was given two plates, and CD8 memory was given one plate. Results the study describes overall, beyond this receptor: Naive subsets generally had larger estimated clonotype richness than memory subsets did. Compared with non-shared clonotypes, clonotypes shared by all four sorted-subset donors had higher generation probabilities. Rarefaction of sorted-subset datasets indicated incomplete sequencing despite the large sequencing depth. Sampling was limited to blood, and TCR repertoires in tissue likely differ from TCR repertoires in blood. Sharing across a handful of donors was observed for about 5% of naive CD4, over 3% of naive CD8, 2% to 2.5% of memory CD4, and approximately 0.41% of memory CD8 clonotypes. Pairwise subsampling indicated that sequencing depth was expected to affect the degree of clonotype sharing among donors. The genetic and exposure-history diversity represented was limited by the small number of donors.

Healthy HIV-negative adults with no recently reported acute infections or vaccinations were included as donors. Every donor was a Caucasian adult living in Nashville, Tennessee, USA. CD4+ T cells were enriched through magnetic negative selection, after which naive cells were positively selected on CD45RA and the remaining negative fraction served as the memory subset. After blood collection by leukapheresis, PBMCs were isolated using Ficoll-Histopaque density gradient centrifugation and then cryopreserved in the vapor phase of liquid nitrogen. Analytical flow cytometry was used to check the purity and quantity of each magnetically sorted T cell population. Each sorted fraction had its genomic DNA isolated and then quantified by UV absorbance on a Nanodrop 2000c. Measured from the cysteine to the phenylalanine, the CDR3 is 15 residues long. The CDR3 DNA has 45 bases and is translated from base 1. Reading the germline V gene gives CDR1 SGHTA and CDR2 FQGNSA. From V the trimming removes 4 bases and from J it removes 4 bases, while the gene matches leave 6 bases of the junction unaccounted for.

TCR CDR3 regions were amplified from genomic DNA by multiplex PCR using the deep immunoSEQ assay. For each cell subset, the extracted genomic DNA was distributed evenly across all wells of several immunoSEQ 96-well plates, and each plate served as one replicate. For sorted subsets, about 200 ng genomic DNA, equal to some 30,000 T cell genomes, was loaded into each replicate PCR. Purified libraries were measured with a Qubit 3.0 fluorometer, size-checked on a Bioanalyzer 2100, and measured again with the KAPA Library Quantification kit. Each immunoSEQ 96-well plate was sequenced on its own single-read 150-cycle Illumina NextSeq 550 flow cell. The source study handled its data this way. Because the immunoSEQ output held only junctional sequences and lacked quality scores, the filtering could not match the filtering applied to full-length reads. To assign V/J genes and CDR3, sequences were annotated using PyIR, a Python wrapper for IgBLAST v1.9, with IMGT germline references. Reads with weak V/J assignments (E-value above 1e-6), missing CDR3, stop codons, out-of-frame junctions, or ambiguous translated residues were removed. V3J clonotypes were defined as sequences sharing an identical inferred V gene, J gene, and CDR3 amino acid sequence. To compute the percentage overlap between repertoires, the number of shared unique clonotypes was divided by the size of the smaller repertoire. Richness of each repertoire was evaluated using RTK rarefaction, the Chao1 estimator, and Recon v2.1 estimates of unobserved clonotypes. For all TCRbeta clonotypes obtained by the gDNA method from a few donors, generation probabilities were computed with OLGA. TCRdb took this table from immuneACCESS and kept in-frame rearrangements with V and J called. Such tables lack part of the clones; where checked against another copy, unresolved V genes explain under half of the gap, and the rest is unexplained. That table furnishes V, J and clone size, whereas the DNA furnished D and trimming. This sample gives 2 million to 2.5 million clones in total; 90% to 95% of them show up just once. The ten largest clones represent 0.13% of the sample.

This sequence was found in a man younger than 35 in good health. The chain was built from TRBV7-2 and TRBJ1-2; 10 central bases correspond to TRBD1. Sequences were obtained from naive CD4+ T cells sorted from blood. Interpreted using the paper, the cell subset or site label stands for: CD45RA+ positively selected. Here is the DNA: TGTGCCAGCAGCTCGACAGGGGGCGCGATCTATGGCTACACCTTC. It translates as CASSSTGGAIYGYTF. The full variable domain, with segments outside the CDR3 supplied by the reference TRBV7-2 and TRBJ1-2 proteins, appears as GAGVSQSPSNKVTEKGKDVELRCDPISGHTALYWYRQSLGQGLEFLIYFQGNSAPDKSGLPSDRFSAERTGGSVSTLTIQRTQQEDSAVYLCASSSTGGAIYGYTFGSGTRLTVV.